This T cell receptor beta chain appears in the sequencing data of a study of patients and donors after allogeneic stem cell transplantation. Via MiXCR, TCRdb re-called the RT-PCR reads, giving one row per CDR3 protein. The repertoire holds about 960,000 distinct CDR3 sequences, 18% seen once, with roughly 6% in the top ten. This clonotype was observed many times. The CDR3 is made up of 14 amino acids. The J segment lost 5 bases and the V segment lost 6 bases, leaving 7 bases of the junction unmatched. Sequenced input: blood, either unsorted or a sorted T cell fraction (not recorded which). This sequence was found in a human donor who was either an allogeneic HSCT recipient or a stem cell or donor lymphocyte infusion donor (not recorded which). It is not recorded whose cells these are; they may come from a transplant donor. The chain links TRBV12-3 or TRBV12-4 to TRBJ1-2; 9 positions agree with TRBD1. This CDR3 is CASSLGQGWYGYTF. CDR3 bases: TGTGCCAGCAGCCTGGGACAGGGCTGGTATGGCTACACCTTC.